These 30 T cell receptor beta chains came from one sample sequenced in a study of blood T cell repertoires in COVID-19. The protocol was immunoSEQ multiplex PCR, while the TCRdb copy is restricted to in-frame clones and leaves out a portion. The data show roughly 170,000 clones, 85% seen once. Sequenced material: peripheral blood. These receptors all come from a woman between 45 and 65 years old with COVID-19, enrolled during active disease.

This chain connects TRBV10-3 to TRBJ2-1; possible D gene TRBD1, 5 bases. CDR1 is ENHRY, CDR2 SYGVKD, per germline. V shed 1 base and J shed 9 bases, with 16 bases lying between them. The CDR3 runs to 15 residues. This CDR3 is CAISELSGKGGEQFF. The CDR3 DNA is TGTGCCATCAGTGAGTTGTCAGGGAAAGGTGGTGAGCAGTTCTTC.

There are a few counts of this clone. This rearrangement joins TRBV2 to TRBJ1-6; no definite D call. Germline V gene sequence: CDR1 SNHLY, CDR2 FYNNEI. Trimming stripped 6 bases from V and 9 bases from J, with 9 bases between. The CDR3 loop spans 12 amino acids. CDR3: CASRFTGSPLHF. The CDR3 DNA reads TGTGCCAGCAGGTTCACGGGTTCACCCCTCCACTTT. Variable domain in full (rest from reference TRBV2 and TRBJ1-6): EPEVTQTPSHQVTQMGQEVILRCVPISNHLYFYWYRQILGQKVEFLVSFYNNEISEKSEIFDDQFSVERPDGSNFTLKIRSTKLEDSAMYFCASRFTGSPLHFGNGTRLTVT.

This chain's CDR3 is CASSLAAAARGVNNEQFF. CDR3 DNA: TGTGCCAGCAGCTTAGCGGCAGCAGCGCGGGGGGTAAACAATGAGCAGTTCTTC. The rearrangement uses TRBV7-2 and TRBJ2-1, with 8 bases identical to TRBD2. Losses at the gene ends were 0 bases for V and 5 bases for J; bases not matched to a gene: 12. Germline CDR1 SGHTA, CDR2 FQGNSA. The CDR3 sequence is 18 residues long.

This sequence joins TRBV30 and TRBJ1-2; 10 bases are a match to TRBD1. In germline, CDR1 is GTSNPN, CDR2 SVGIG (reference sequence). This CDR3 is built from 13 residues. Trimming cost V 3 bases and J 4 bases; bases outside gene matches: 2. The CDR3 sequence is CAWSDRGPYGYTF. CDR3 sequence (DNA): TGTGCCTGGAGCGACAGGGGGCCCTATGGCTACACCTTC. Filled out from reference TRBV30 and TRBJ1-2, the complete variable domain reads SQTIHQWPATLVQPVGSPLSLECTVEGTSNPNLYWYRQAAGRGLQLLFYSVGIGQISSEVPQNLSASRPQDRQFILSSKKLLLSDSGFYLCAWSDRGPYGYTFGSGTRLTVV.

CDR3 sequence reads: CASSFVGTYLYEQYF. CDR3 in DNA: TGTGCCAGCAGCTTCGTGGGGACATACCTTTACGAGCAGTACTTC. This chain joins TRBV27 and TRBJ2-7; TRBD1 might be the D (6 bases). The CDR3 has 15 residues. Trimming cost V 6 bases and J 4 bases, with 19 bases left between them. Germline V CDR1 and CDR2: MNHEY, SMNVEV (reference sequence).

This clone occurred once. The chain links TRBV4-1 to TRBJ1-2; TRBD1 matches 7 bases. V shed 1 base and J 7 bases; nucleotides not matched to a gene: 12. The CDR3 consists of 16 residues. Germline V CDR1 and CDR2: MGHRA, YSYEKL. The CDR3 reads CASSQVTLTGHAGYTF. In nucleotides, the CDR3 is TGCGCCAGCAGCCAAGTAACCCTGACAGGGCACGCTGGCTACACCTTC.

This chain connects TRBV27 to TRBJ1-4; possibly TRBD1 for D (6 bases). The CDR3 totals 18 residues. Germline V lookup: CDR1 MNHEY, CDR2 SMNVEV (reference sequence). The V end was cut by 6 bases, the J end by 0 bases, with 20 bases between. As DNA, the CDR3 is TGTGCCAGCAGCAGATGGGGGACAAATAACCCAACTAATGAAAAACTGTTTTTT. Protein product: CASSRWGTNNPTNEKLFF.

This chain connects TRBV4-1 to TRBJ1-3, with 10 nucleotides matching TRBD1. Germline V gives CDR1 MGHRA, CDR2 YSYEKL. The junction had 5 bases not matched to a gene; V was cut back by 3 bases and J by 0 bases. The CDR3 contains 17 residues. The CDR3 region has the DNA TGCGCCAGCAGCCATACCCGGGACAGGGGCTCTGGAAACACCATATATTTT. Translated: CASSHTRDRGSGNTIYF.

A single count supports this clone. This chain links TRBV19 with TRBJ2-2, with 8 bases fitting TRBD1. Germline CDR1 LNHDA, CDR2 SQIVND (reference sequence). This CDR3 contains 15 residues. V was pared by 5 bases and J by 4 bases, with 6 bases of the junction left unmatched. Written as DNA, the CDR3 is TGTGCCAGTAGTTTTGGACAGGGAATCACCGGGGAGCTGTTTTTT. It encodes CASSFGQGITGELFF.

J is TRBJ1-2 and V is TRBV7-2, with 9 bases identical to TRBD1. Trimming took 1 base from V and 7 from J; bases not matched to a gene: 7. This CDR3 is built from 15 residues. Germline CDR1 reads SGHTA; CDR2 reads FQGNSA. The CDR3 reads CASSLVGQGFSGYTF. CDR3 sequence (DNA): TGTGCCAGCAGCTTAGTGGGACAGGGTTTTAGTGGCTACACCTTC.

This clone was seen only once. The genes are TRBV12-2 and TRBJ1-2; TRBD1, the table's D call, lacks a check against the DNA. TRBV12-2 counts as a pseudogene. CDR3 size: 13 residues. The CDR3, as DNA: TGTGCAAGTCGCTTAGTCAGGGTTTATGGCTACACCTTC. Amino acids: CASRLVRVYGYTF.

The chain has TRBV19 and TRBJ1-1, with 7 bases matching TRBD1. V was pared by 7 bases and J by 3 bases, with 5 bases of the junction left unmatched. Germline V gene data show CDR1 as LNHDA and CDR2 as SQIVND (reference sequence). The CDR3 has 13 amino acids. DNA for the CDR3: TGTGCCAGTATGGCAGGGGGAGACACTGAAGCTTTCTTT. It encodes CASMAGGDTEAFF.

J is TRBJ1-2 and V is TRBV30; weak D call: TRBD1 (5 bases). Trimming took 0 bases from V and 1 from J, leaving 12 bases between them. The CDR3 sequence is 15 residues long. Germline CDR1 reads GTSNPN; CDR2 reads SVGIG (reference sequence). In DNA, the CDR3 is TGTGCCTGGAGTGTACAGGCTGATTTTAACTATGGCTACACCTTC. Encoded protein: CAWSVQADFNYGYTF.

The chain uses TRBV7-9 and TRBJ2-2; 9 bases align to TRBD1. J was trimmed by 5 bases and V by 11 bases; bases with no gene match: 12. CDR1 is SEHNR, CDR2 FQNEAQ, per germline (reference sequence). The CDR3 extends over 15 amino acids. CDR3 bases: TGTGCCGGGACAGGGTCGGTCGATGGGACCGGGGAGCTGTTTTTT. Translation: CAGTGSVDGTGELFF.

This clone was recorded once. This chain joins TRBV27 and TRBJ2-7, with 7 bases lining up with TRBD2. The germline gives CDR1 MNHEY, CDR2 SMNVEV (reference sequence). J gave up 3 bases and V 3 bases, and 8 bases lay outside the gene matches. The CDR3 has 15 amino acids. The CDR3 DNA follows: TGTGCCAGCAGTTTCCCTAGCGGCGTTTTCTACGAGCAGTACTTC. It is translated as CASSFPSGVFYEQYF.

The chain employs TRBV5-1 and TRBJ1-6; 7 bases align to TRBD1. Germline CDR1 is SGHRS and CDR2 is YFSETQ. The CDR3 is 14 residues long. J gave up 7 bases and V 4 bases, and 5 bases lay outside the gene matches. The CDR3 reads CASSPTGQNSPLHF. CDR3 nucleotide sequence: TGCGCCAGCAGCCCGACGGGACAGAATTCACCCCTCCACTTT.

This clone was found once. The chain recombines TRBV7-2 with TRBJ2-2; D remains ambiguous. The CDR3 has 12 residues. Germline V gene data show CDR1 as SGHTA and CDR2 as FQGNSA. The ends were cut back, 3 bases at V and 5 bases at J, with 4 bases in the middle. The CDR3 sequence is CASSFGTGELFF. CDR3 sequence (DNA): TGTGCCAGCAGCTTCGGGACCGGGGAGCTGTTTTTT.

The chain links TRBV28 to TRBJ2-5; TRBD2 matches at 10 bases. Looked up from germline, CDR1 is MDHEN and CDR2 is SYDVKM. CDR3 length: 16 amino acids. The V gene end was trimmed by 6 bases and the J gene end by 2 bases; junction bases not matched to a gene: 9. The CDR3 is CASSNGLADIQETQYF. CDR3 DNA: TGTGCCAGCAGCAACGGACTAGCGGACATACAAGAGACCCAGTACTTC.

The chain has TRBV27 and TRBJ2-7, with D possibly being TRBD1 (6 bases). Trimming cost V 4 bases and J 3 bases, with 19 bases left between them. The germline V gene has CDR1 MNHEY and CDR2 SMNVEV (reference sequence). The CDR3 is 16 residues long. CDR3 nucleotides: TGTGCCAGCAGTTCTCAGGGGACGGACCCCATCTACGAGCAGTACTTC. Translating it yields CASSSQGTDPIYEQYF.

The CDR3 loop is CASSPGTGSSYEQYF. Here the CDR3 DNA reads TGTGCCAGCAGCCCCGGGACAGGAAGCTCCTACGAGCAGTACTTC. The chain uses TRBV6-5 and TRBJ2-7; TRBD1 agrees at 8 bases. The CDR3 length is 15 residues. The germline CDR1 and CDR2 sequences are MNHEY and SVGAGI. Trimming took 6 bases from V and 0 from J; bases not matched to a gene: 7.

V and J are TRBV3-1 (or the pseudogene TRBV3-2) and TRBJ2-1, with a weak D call TRBD2 (7 bases). This CDR3 spans 17 amino acids. Germline CDR1 is LGHDT and CDR2 is YNNKEL (reference sequence). Trimming removed 1 base from V and 4 bases from J, with 17 bases in between. The CDR3 region has the DNA TGTGCCAGCAGCCAAGGGTGGCAGGGGACTACTTACAATGAGCAGTTCTTC. It encodes CASSQGWQGTTYNEQFF.

V is TRBV27 and J is TRBJ2-3; 13 positions match TRBD2. The CDR3 runs 15 residues. Germline trimming cut 6 bases from V and 1 base from J; bases unmatched to any gene: 1. The germline CDR1 and CDR2 sequences are MNHEY and SMNVEV (reference sequence). The chain's CDR3 is CASRGTSGGTDTQYF. CDR3 sequence (DNA): TGTGCCAGCAGAGGGACTAGCGGGGGCACAGATACGCAGTATTTT.

This clone was detected only once. The genes are TRBV29-1 and TRBJ2-5, with 9 bases fitting TRBD2. The germline gives CDR1 SQVTM, CDR2 ANQGSEA. CDR3 length: 14 residues. V dropped 4 bases and J dropped 0; count of bases not matched to a gene: 3. The CDR3 DNA follows: TGCAGCGTTGGTCTAGCGGGGTACCAAGAGACCCAGTACTTC. It codes for CSVGLAGYQETQYF.

The gene calls are TRBV13 and TRBJ1-1, with D unresolved. Germline V gene sequence: CDR1 PRHDT, CDR2 FYEKMQ (reference sequence). Trimming took 3 bases from V and 1 from J, leaving 3 bases between them. This CDR3 spans 12 amino acids. Here the CDR3 DNA reads TGTGCCAGCAGCTTCTGGAACACTGAAGCTTTCTTT. Amino acids: CASSFWNTEAFF.

The CDR3 sequence is CATSRDLDFSYNEQFF. The CDR3 coding sequence is TGTGCCACCAGCAGAGATCTGGACTTCTCCTACAATGAGCAGTTCTTC. This chain links TRBV15 with TRBJ2-1, with a tentative D call TRBD2 (5 bases). Trimming left V 0 bases short and J 0 bases short, with 9 bases between. The CDR3 loop spans 16 amino acids. Germline values: CDR1 LNHNV, CDR2 YYDKDF (reference sequence).

The V and J genes are TRBV5-6 and TRBJ2-2; a weak D match, TRBD2 (5 bases). CDR3 length: 16 amino acids. Trimming took off 3 bases at V and 7 bases at J, with 19 bases between the two ends. CDR1 is SGHDT and CDR2 is YYEEEE in the germline V gene. CDR3 DNA: TGTGCCAGCAGCTCTCCCTGGACTGCCGATATCGGGGAGCTGTTTTTT. This sequence encodes CASSSPWTADIGELFF.

As DNA, the CDR3 is TGTGCCAGCAGTTATGACATTTCAGATACGCAGTATTTT. Protein product: CASSYDISDTQYF. The rearrangement joins TRBV27 to TRBJ2-3; D is ambiguous. Deletions cut 4 bases from V and 4 bases from J, with 9 bases between. Germline CDR1 and CDR2: MNHEY and SMNVEV (reference sequence). The CDR3 contains 13 residues.

CDR3 loop: CASSGQGGNQPQHF. The CDR3, as DNA: TGCGCCAGCAGCGGACAGGGGGGGAATCAGCCCCAGCATTTT. The V call is TRBV10-2, the J call TRBJ1-5; the match to TRBD1 covers 10 bases. The CDR3 has 14 residues. V lost 6 bases and J lost 4; bases outside the gene matches: 3. The germline V gene encodes CDR1 WSHSY and CDR2 SAAADI.

The V call is TRBV7-2, the J call TRBJ1-1, with 8 positions matching TRBD1. There are 14 residues in the CDR3. Germline V gene lookup returns CDR1 SGHTA and CDR2 FQGNSA. The V segment lost 5 bases and the J segment 4 bases; nucleotides outside the gene matches: 6. The CDR3 coding sequence is TGTGCCAGCAGCCCGACAGGGGCAACCACTGAAGCTTTCTTT. Translation gives CASSPTGATTEAFF. Full variable domain (outside the CDR3, taken from reference TRBV7-2 and TRBJ1-1): GAGVSQSPSNKVTEKGKDVELRCDPISGHTALYWYRQSLGQGLEFLIYFQGNSAPDKSGLPSDRFSAERTGGSVSTLTIQRTQQEDSAVYLCASSPTGATTEAFFGQGTRLTVV.

V usage is TRBV11-2 and J usage is TRBJ2-5, with 9 bases matching TRBD2. Germline V gene data show CDR1 as SGHAT and CDR2 as FQNNGV. V trimming: 0 bases; J trimming: 5 bases; junction bases outside the gene matches: 7. The CDR3 runs 16 residues. CDR3: CASSLDIAGAGETQYF. CDR3 DNA sequence: TGTGCCAGCAGCTTAGACATAGCGGGGGCGGGGGAGACCCAGTACTTC.